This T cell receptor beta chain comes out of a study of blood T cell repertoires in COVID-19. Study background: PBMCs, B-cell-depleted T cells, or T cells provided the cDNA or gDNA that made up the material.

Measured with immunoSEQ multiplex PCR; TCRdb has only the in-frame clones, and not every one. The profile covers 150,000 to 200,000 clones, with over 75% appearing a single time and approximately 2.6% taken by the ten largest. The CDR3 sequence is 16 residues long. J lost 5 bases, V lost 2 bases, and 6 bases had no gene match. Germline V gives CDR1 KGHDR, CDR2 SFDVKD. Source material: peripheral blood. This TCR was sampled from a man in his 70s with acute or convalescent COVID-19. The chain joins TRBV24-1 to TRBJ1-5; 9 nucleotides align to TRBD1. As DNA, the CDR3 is TGTGCCACCAGTGATTCCGGGACAGGGCTTCATCAGCCCCAGCATTTT. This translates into CATSDSGTGLHQPQHF.